This T cell receptor (beta chain) derives from a study of cytomegalovirus exposure and HLA in healthy donors (dated by TCRdb to about 2017). For context, the study as a whole: According to an earlier analysis of 450 to 650 of the donors, about 179 million T cells yielded 117 million unique TCR beta sequences and around 280 Gb of sequence data. Because of strong linkage in the cohort, five DR-DQ haplotypes were treated as single units for association and clustering. The genetic ancestry cluster associated with self-reported Caucasian donors included approximately 85% of the 398 genotyped donors. An earlier analysis of around 580 of the donors used high-throughput TCR beta sequencing to judge whether each TCR beta V gene segment behaved as functional or pseudogenic. A later analysis re-analyzed previously published TCR beta repertoires from 666 donors and added high-resolution HLA genotyping to study TCR occurrence patterns. Alongside the repertoire data, information on donor age, sex, ethnicity and CMV serostatus was compiled. Every discovery cohort repertoire had been produced on one sequencing platform. Among a few hundred genotyped donors of the cohort, an average of about 240,000 unique TCR beta nucleotide sequences were sequenced per donor, around 20% of them non-productive. A separate validation cohort of some 130 different subjects was used in addition to the 666-subject first cohort. An early release covering roughly 580 HLA-typed donors comprised approximately 290 gigabases of sequencing data and some 79 million unique TCR sequences. The study aimed to test whether cataloging public T cell receptors could reveal signatures of past pathogen exposure. In a later genetic analysis, genome-wide SNP genotypes for about 55% of the roughly 700 donors were used, and that subset was treated as a discovery cohort. To predict cytomegalovirus infection status, the study brought together high-throughput TCR immunosequencing, statistical association of individual TCRs with disease status, and machine learning. The number of typed donors differed by locus: about 620-630 for A, B, C, DRB1 and DQB1; roughly 510 for DQA1; some 590 for DPA1; and about 470 for DPB1. The T cell repertoires of 550 to 850 subjects were profiled by immunosequencing and related to cytomegalovirus serostatus. In the later analysis, no new phenotypic data were used to find candidate immune exposures; instead, reliance was placed on TCR beta sequences and their occurrence across donors. Both class I and class II loci were covered by HLA typing, at four-digit resolution. Broad study findings and their caveats: When HLA alleles, especially DR and DQ, strongly co-occurred, TCR associations were difficult to assign to individual alleles. According to a later analysis, most CMV-associated TCR beta chains appeared to be HLA-restricted, and the HLA associations seemed to be driven largely by CMV exposure. The 87-base-pair reads could not distinguish some IMGT-functional V segments, including TRBV6-2 and TRBV6-3, so those segments were excluded. This cohort had only TCR beta chains sequenced, and the lack of alpha or paired-chain data limited which features could be detected. A later genetic analysis associated a missense DCLRE1C variant with V-gene and J-gene trimming of TCR beta chains, and an independent cohort replicated the association. Compared with the roughly 720-donor mean, donors in an Asian-associated ancestry cluster had fewer N-insertions in productive TCRs, according to a later genetic analysis. Because counts were too low, seventeen rarely observed V segments, including chromosome 9 orphons, were left out of the earlier analysis of about 620 of the donors. Because HLA typing was missing for some donors at each locus, association tests included only the typed subset. A further reported finding was that TCR beta sequences accurately predicted the HLA-A and HLA-B alleles for most subjects in the first cohort. According to the authors, the approach could potentially be generalized to other disease states and immunological phenotypes. Compared with equally common non-associated chains, HLA-associated TCR beta chains in a later analysis were more clonally expanded and had lower generation probabilities. Most TCR sequences were seen in very few donors, while some public TCRs were found in many individuals. For the cohort, immune exposure information was limited to CMV serostatus. At a false discovery rate of 0.05, a later analysis linked some 17,000 TCR beta sequences to specific HLA alleles. In a later analysis, TCR association rates were found to vary across HLA loci, with the most associated TCRs seen for DRB1 alleles and the fewest for HLA-C alleles. Broadly in line with IMGT annotations, most TCR beta V segments showed up in productive rearrangements about 87% or about 30% of the time in an earlier analysis of approximately 600 of the donors. The classifier was reported to diagnose cytomegalovirus status with high specificity and sensitivity in both the original cohort and the validation cohort. The study gave a list of roughly 150 TCR beta chains associated with cytomegalovirus. In vitro tests confirmed that a few of the cytomegalovirus-associated TCR beta chains recognize cytomegalovirus antigens. The presence/absence analyses assumed that sequencing depth was roughly uniform across donors, and that assumption may not be true. According to a later analysis, parvovirus B19, influenza, CMV and Epstein-Barr virus appeared linked to several top co-occurrence clusters. A cluster of highly shared sequence variants was judged likely to represent a technical artifact of the sequencing pipeline. Correlated functional status among segregating V segments might be attributable to linkage disequilibrium, but an unknown experimental factor could not be ruled out.

The cohort comprised under 700 healthy bone marrow donors. Cohort members were all nominally healthy when sampled, although unrecorded immune exposures were likely present. The donor was CMV seropositive and belonged to the group of some 290 seropositive cohort members. A peripheral blood sample was provided by each donor, and peripheral blood mononuclear cells were used for TCR beta sequencing. The Qiagen DNeasy Blood Extraction Kit was used to extract genomic DNA from the blood cell samples. Library preparation employed the immunoSEQ multiplex PCR assay. For the multiplex PCR, a mixture combining 60 forward primers for TCR Vbeta segments and 13 reverse primers for TCR Jbeta segments was used. The CDR3 region of rearranged TCR beta genes was amplified from genomic DNA by a multiplex PCR assay. On the Illumina HiSeq System, the amplified TCR beta libraries were sequenced as 87-base-pair reads. Concerning the study's data processing: A later analysis tallied 75 million to 95 million unique TCR beta chains across the 666 repertoires, and around 9.9 million of those chains were shared by two or more donors. Raw reads were error-corrected and collapsed into unique sequences by a nearest-neighbor algorithm in which closely related sequences were merged to remove PCR and sequencing errors. To assign V, D and J gene segments, CDR3 sequences were aligned to IMGT reference sequences. For a sequence to be retained, a match of at least six nucleotides to both a V gene segment and a J gene segment was required. Rearrangements were classified as productive when the CDR3 lacked stop codons and remained in frame with V and J, and all other rearrangements were classified as non-productive. CDR3 was defined by IMGT convention, running from the second conserved V-encoded cysteine to the conserved J-encoded phenylalanine. The earlier analysis of 500 to 750 of the donors excluded any sequence lacking an unambiguous match to a single V gene segment. In an earlier analysis of 587 of the donors, V segments were called functional above 56.7% productive rearrangements and were called segregating when the between-donor standard deviation exceeded 5%. A statistical classification framework was built to diagnose cytomegalovirus status from the catalog of TCR beta chain sequences. A later analysis assigned V and J genes by comparing TCR nucleotide sequences with IMGT/GENE-DB human TR gene sequences. In a later analysis, CDR3 sequences and most-parsimonious VDJ recombination scenarios were assigned using the TCRdist pipeline. In a later analysis, each TCR beta chain was defined by its CDR3 amino acid sequence together with its V-gene family, and reads without a unique V-gene family were excluded. In a later analysis, a few hundred highly shared, low-generation-probability nucleotide sequences were removed to address suspected cross-contamination and a sequencing artifact. A later analysis calculated a clonal expansion index for each public chain from normalized within-repertoire ranks of inferred template counts. A later analysis computed generation probabilities with a VDJ recombination model fitted to out-of-frame rearrangements, and checked the results against IGoR. Hypergeometric tests were used in a later analysis to score TCR-TCR, TCR-HLA and TCR-CMV co-occurrence, with a repertoire-size bias correction applied to the TCR pairs. To estimate false discovery rates, a later analysis permuted the HLA or CMV assignments 20 times. In a later analysis, co-occurring TCRs were grouped using DBSCAN, with TCRdist sequence similarity added in when clustering inside HLA-allele-positive subsets. For co-occurrence clustering, repertoires with fewer than 30,000 or more than 120,000 public chains were excluded, along with five repertoires with anomalous nucleotide sharing. TCRdb's version of the immuneACCESS table is confined to in-frame rearrangements and falls short of the full clone set. An unresolved V gene accounts for under half of the shortfall where checked; the remainder is of unknown origin. V, J and clone size reflect that table, while D and trimming were determined from the DNA. The sample table records fewer than 50,000 clones; less than 75% of these occur just once. The ten top clones hold around 12% of the sample.

A distance of 12 bases separates the germline ends of V and J, which lose 1 base and 4 bases respectively. Via the germline V gene, CDR1 is SGDLS and CDR2 YYNGEE. Including cysteine and phenylalanine, the CDR3 has 15 amino acids. The retained sequence is limited to the CDR3, 45 bases, with the frame set at the first base. This clone was counted a few times. What antigen it recognizes has not been identified. Per-base qualities were not stored, and no clone one base away is much larger. The chain joins TRBV9 to TRBJ1-3; a weak D assignment points to TRBD1 (6 bases agree). This receptor was obtained from a man between 60 and 75 years old in good health and CMV-seropositive. Sequenced input: PBMCs. The DNA sequence follows: TGTGCCAGCAGCGTATTTACAGGGTCAGGAAACACCATATATTTT. Its translation is CASSVFTGSGNTIYF.